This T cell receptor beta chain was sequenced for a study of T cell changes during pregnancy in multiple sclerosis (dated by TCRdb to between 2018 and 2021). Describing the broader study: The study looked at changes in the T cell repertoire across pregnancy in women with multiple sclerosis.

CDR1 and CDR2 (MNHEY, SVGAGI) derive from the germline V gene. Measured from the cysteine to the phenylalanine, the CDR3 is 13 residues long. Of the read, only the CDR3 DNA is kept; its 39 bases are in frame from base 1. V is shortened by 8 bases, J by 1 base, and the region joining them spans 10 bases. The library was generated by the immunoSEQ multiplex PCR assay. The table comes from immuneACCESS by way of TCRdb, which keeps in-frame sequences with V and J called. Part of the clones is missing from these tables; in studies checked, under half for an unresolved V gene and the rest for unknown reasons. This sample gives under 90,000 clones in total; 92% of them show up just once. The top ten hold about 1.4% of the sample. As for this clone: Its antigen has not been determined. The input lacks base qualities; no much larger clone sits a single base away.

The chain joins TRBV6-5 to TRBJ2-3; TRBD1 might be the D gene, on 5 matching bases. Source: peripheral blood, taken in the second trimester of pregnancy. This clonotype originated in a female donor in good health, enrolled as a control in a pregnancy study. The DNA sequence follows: TGTGCCAGCTTTTCGACAGGCACAGATACGCAGTATTTT. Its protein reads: CASFSTGTDTQYF.